The 8 T cell receptor beta chains below were found in one sample sequenced in a study of blood T cell repertoires in COVID-19. Measured with immunoSEQ multiplex PCR; TCRdb has only the in-frame clones, and not every one. This table holds about 400,000 clones, about 89% found once. Material: peripheral blood. The receptors originated from a man aged 35-49 years with acute or convalescent COVID-19.

This sequence joins TRBV2 and TRBJ2-5; the D is unclear. Trimming left V 2 bases short and J 5 bases short, with 9 bases between. CDR1 is SNHLY and CDR2 is FYNNEI in the germline V gene. This CDR3 contains 13 residues. This CDR3 reads CASSELSRETQYF. As DNA, the CDR3 is TGTGCCAGCAGTGAACTGAGCAGGGAGACCCAGTACTTC.

This clone was found once. This chain joins TRBV28 and TRBJ1-5; unclear D gene. The V gene's germline CDR1 is MDHEN and CDR2 SYDVKM. The V and J ends lost 6 bases and 0 bases respectively, with 15 bases between them. CDR3 length: 16 amino acids. The DNA of the CDR3 is TGTGCCAGCAGGGACGGAGGATCATATAGCAATCAGCCCCAGCATTTT. This translates into CASRDGGSYSNQPQHF.

The chain has TRBV12-3 or TRBV12-4 and TRBJ2-1; D is possibly TRBD1 (5 bases). The CDR3 is made up of 12 amino acids. V was clipped by 5 bases and J by 7 bases, with 9 bases between them. This CDR3 is CASSPQGNEQFF. CDR3 in DNA: TGTGCCAGCAGTCCCCAGGGTAATGAGCAGTTCTTC.

The chain recombines TRBV27 with TRBJ2-1, with D maybe TRBD2 (6 bases). V was cut by 6 bases and J by 0 bases, with 27 bases left in between. The CDR3 is 20 amino acids. From germline, CDR1 is MNHEY and CDR2 SMNVEV (reference sequence). The CDR3 loop reads CASSEWRESLVASSYNEQFF. The CDR3 bases are TGTGCCAGCAGCGAGTGGAGGGAATCTCTCGTTGCTTCCTCCTACAATGAGCAGTTCTTC.

The V call is TRBV6-5, the J call TRBJ1-6; D is possibly TRBD1 (6 bases). The V gene lost 4 bases and the J gene lost 8 bases, with 12 bases spanning the gap. The length of the CDR3 is 14 residues. Looked up from germline, CDR1 is MNHEY and CDR2 is SVGAGI. CDR3 region: CASSLANRDSPLHF. The CDR3, as DNA: TGTGCCAGCAGTTTAGCGAACAGGGATTCACCCCTCCACTTT.

This clone was seen just once. CDR3 coding DNA: TGCAGCGTTTCCGGGAGTACAGATACGCAGTATTTT. It translates to CSVSGSTDTQYF. This chain links TRBV29-1 with TRBJ2-3; D possibly corresponds to TRBD2 (6 bases). CDR3 length: 12 amino acids. V shed 5 bases and J shed 3 bases, with 9 bases lying between them. Germline-derived CDR1 and CDR2 are SQVTM and ANQGSEA.

The chain has TRBV6-5 and TRBJ1-2, with TRBD1 matching over 9 bases. J was trimmed by 7 bases and V by 1 base; bases with no gene match: 7. The V gene's germline CDR1 is MNHEY and CDR2 SVGAGI. This CDR3 region has 15 residues. The CDR3 bases are TGTGCCAGCAGTTACTTGGACAGGGGTTATCGTGGCTACACCTTC. Translated, it gives CASSYLDRGYRGYTF.

The V gene is TRBV19, the J gene TRBJ2-2, with 7 nucleotides matching TRBD2. The CDR3 runs 18 residues. The V gene's germline CDR1 is LNHDA and CDR2 SQIVND (reference sequence). V lost 8 bases to trimming and J lost 5 bases; unmatched junction nucleotides: 20. The CDR3 reads CASRRAHVRSGGTGELFF. Here the CDR3 DNA reads TGTGCCAGTCGCCGGGCCCATGTGCGGTCGGGAGGAACCGGGGAGCTGTTTTTT. Variable domain in full (rest from reference TRBV19 and TRBJ2-2): DGGITQSPKYLFRKEGQNVTLSCEQNLNHDAMYWYRQDPGQGLRLIYYSQIVNDFQKGDIAEGYSVSREKKESFPLTVTSAQKNPTAFYLCASRRAHVRSGGTGELFFGEGSRLTVL.